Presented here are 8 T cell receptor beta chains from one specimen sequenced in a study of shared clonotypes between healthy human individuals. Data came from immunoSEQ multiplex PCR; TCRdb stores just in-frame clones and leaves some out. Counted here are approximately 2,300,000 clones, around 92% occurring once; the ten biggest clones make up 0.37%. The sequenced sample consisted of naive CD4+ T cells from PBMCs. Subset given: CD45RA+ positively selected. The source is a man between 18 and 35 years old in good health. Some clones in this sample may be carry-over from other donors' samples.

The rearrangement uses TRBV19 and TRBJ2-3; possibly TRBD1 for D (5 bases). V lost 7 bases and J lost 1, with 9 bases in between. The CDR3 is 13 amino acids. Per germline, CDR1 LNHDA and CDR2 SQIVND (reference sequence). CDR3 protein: CASTSTGTDTQYF. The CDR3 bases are TGTGCCAGTACCTCGACAGGCACAGATACGCAGTATTTT.

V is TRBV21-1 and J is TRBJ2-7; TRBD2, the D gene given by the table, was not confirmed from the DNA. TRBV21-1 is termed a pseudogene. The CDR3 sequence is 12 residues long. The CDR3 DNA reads TGTGCCAGCAGCATGGCGGGGGGTAAGCAGTACTTC. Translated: CASSMAGGKQYF.

This CDR3 is CASSLVERQVYGYTF. Here the CDR3 DNA reads TGTGCCAGCAGCTTGGTAGAAAGACAGGTCTATGGCTACACCTTC. The chain joins TRBV5-6 to TRBJ1-2, with D possibly being TRBD1 (6 bases). CDR3 length: 15 residues. V was clipped by 0 bases and J by 4 bases, with 13 bases between them. The V gene's germline CDR1 is SGHDT and CDR2 YYEEEE.

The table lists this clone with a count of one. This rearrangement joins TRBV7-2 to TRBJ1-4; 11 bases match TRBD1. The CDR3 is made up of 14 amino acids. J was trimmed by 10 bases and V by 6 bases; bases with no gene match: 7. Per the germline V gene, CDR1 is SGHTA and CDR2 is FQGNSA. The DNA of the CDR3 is TGTGCCAGCAGGCCTCGGGACAGGGGGTCAAAACTGTTTTTT. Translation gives CASRPRDRGSKLFF.

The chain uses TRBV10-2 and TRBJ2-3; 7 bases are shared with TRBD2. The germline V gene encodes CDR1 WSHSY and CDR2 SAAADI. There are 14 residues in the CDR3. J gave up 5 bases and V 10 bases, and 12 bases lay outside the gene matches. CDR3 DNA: TGCGCCACCAACCTTAGGGGAGGGTTAGATACGCAGTATTTT. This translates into CATNLRGGLDTQYF.

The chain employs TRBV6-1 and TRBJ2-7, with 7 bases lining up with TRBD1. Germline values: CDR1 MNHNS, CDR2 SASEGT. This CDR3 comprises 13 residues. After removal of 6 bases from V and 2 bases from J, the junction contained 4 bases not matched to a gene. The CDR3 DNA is TGTGCCAGCAGAAGACAGGGCCCCTACGAGCAGTACTTC. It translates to CASRRQGPYEQYF.

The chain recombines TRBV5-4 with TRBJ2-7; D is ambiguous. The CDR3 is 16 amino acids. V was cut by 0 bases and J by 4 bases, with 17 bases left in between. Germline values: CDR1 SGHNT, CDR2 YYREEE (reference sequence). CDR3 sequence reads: CASSLVWPAQLYEQYF. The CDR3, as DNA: TGTGCCAGCAGCTTGGTTTGGCCCGCCCAATTGTACGAGCAGTACTTC.

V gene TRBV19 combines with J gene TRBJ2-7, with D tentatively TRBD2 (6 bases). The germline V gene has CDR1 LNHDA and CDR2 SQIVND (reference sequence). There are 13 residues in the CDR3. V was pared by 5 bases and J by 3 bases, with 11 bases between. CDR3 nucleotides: TGTGCCAGTAGTCCCGGGACTGTCTACGAGCAGTACTTC. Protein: CASSPGTVYEQYF.